This T cell receptor (beta chain) was recorded in a study of graft-versus-host responses after intestinal transplantation. Background on the study: The study gave all recipients anti-thymocyte globulin induction, then tacrolimus and steroids for approximately three years. Findings and limits, study-wide: Allografts carried high graft-versus-host to host-versus-graft clonal ratios in patients having graft-donor T cell macrochimerism. There were GvH clones found in recipient marrow, and some of them appeared first in ileum or blood.

Comments on this clone: The antigen is not known.

Germline loops: CDR1 SQVTM, CDR2 ANQGSEA. Trimming removed 5 bases from V and 2 bases from J, with 9 bases in between. This CDR3 is 12 amino acids long. Repertoires were generated with immunoSEQ multiplex PCR, while TCRdb's copy carries only in-frame clones and drops some. This table holds over 85,000 clones, 85% to 95% found once. The sample here was unstimulated CD8+ T cells sorted from spleen or lymph node cells, taken before intestinal transplant. The clonotype comes from a human donor who received an intestinal transplant. The chain recombines TRBV29-1 with TRBJ1-2; D may be TRBD1 (5 bases). CDR3 in amino acids: CSVSGTNYGYTF. CDR3 nucleotide sequence: TGCAGCGTTTCCGGGACCAACTATGGCTACACCTTC. Variable domain in full (rest from reference TRBV29-1 and TRBJ1-2): SAVISQKPSRDICQRGTSLTIQCQVDSQVTMMFWYRQQPGQSLTLIATANQGSEATYESGFVIDKFPISRPNLTFSTLTVSNMSPEDSSIYLCSVSGTNYGYTFGSGTRLTVV.